This entry features one T cell receptor (beta chain) sequence. This receptor's antigen is unknown. Nothing much larger sits one base from this clone, and base qualities are not available. This entry is derived from a study of cytomegalovirus exposure and HLA in healthy donors (TCRdb year 2017). Regarding the study in general: In an earlier analysis of 587 of the donors, 276 Gb of sequence data and 117 million unique TCR beta sequences from roughly 190 million T cells were reported. Because of strong linkage in the cohort, 4 to 6 DR-DQ haplotypes were treated as single units for association and clustering. A later analysis re-examined previously published TCR beta repertoires from hundreds of donors and added high-resolution HLA genotyping to investigate patterns of TCR occurrence. All discovery cohort repertoires had been generated using a single sequencing platform. The study combined high-throughput TCR immunosequencing, statistical association of individual TCRs with disease status, and machine learning to predict cytomegalovirus infection status. A separate validation cohort of more than 100 different subjects was used in addition to the 666-subject first cohort. In an earlier analysis of 587 of the donors, high-throughput TCR beta sequencing was used to judge whether each TCR beta V gene segment behaved as functional or pseudogenic. On average, roughly 240,000 unique TCR beta nucleotide sequences were sequenced per donor among some 420 genotyped donors of the cohort, with roughly 18% of those sequences being non-productive. Among the roughly 400 genotyped donors, 81% belonged to the genetic ancestry cluster associated with self-reported Caucasian donors. HLA typing covered class I and class II loci at four-digit resolution. Typing coverage differed by locus: A, B, C, DRB1 and DQB1 were typed in roughly 629-640 donors, DQA1 in 500 to 550, DPA1 in around 600, and DPB1 in 450 to 480. Donor age, sex, ethnicity and CMV serostatus were collected together with the repertoire data. Using immunosequencing, the study profiled T cell repertoires from around 680 subjects and related those repertoires to cytomegalovirus serostatus. Rather than using new phenotypic data, the later analysis identified candidate immune exposures from TCR beta sequences and from how often those sequences occurred across donors. An early release that covered approximately 600 HLA-typed donors contained around 300 gigabases of sequencing data and roughly 84 million unique TCR sequences. The study was designed to test whether signatures of past pathogen exposure could be identified by cataloging public T cell receptors. A later genetic analysis used genome-wide SNP genotypes for about 65% of the roughly 700 donors, treating that subset as a discovery cohort. What the work shows at the level of the full study, not this receptor alone: Because counts were too low, fewer than 20 rarely observed V segments, including chromosome 9 orphons, were excluded from the earlier analysis of a few hundred of the donors. At a false discovery rate of 0.05, a later analysis linked around 17,000 TCR beta sequences to specific HLA alleles. A later analysis reported that several top co-occurrence clusters appeared linked to parvovirus B19, influenza, CMV and Epstein-Barr virus. CMV serostatus was the only immune exposure information available for the cohort. In an earlier analysis of 587 of the donors, most TCR beta V segments were observed in productive rearrangements about 87% or about 30% of the time, broadly matching IMGT annotations. Linkage disequilibrium might explain the correlated functional status among segregating V segments, but an unknown experimental factor could not be excluded. This cohort had only TCR beta chains sequenced, and the lack of alpha or paired-chain data limited which features could be detected. In vitro tests confirmed that a few of the cytomegalovirus-associated TCR beta chains recognize cytomegalovirus antigens. A total of roughly 160 TCR beta chains were listed by the study as associated with cytomegalovirus. In a later genetic analysis, a missense DCLRE1C variant was associated with V-gene and J-gene trimming of TCR beta chains, and the association was replicated in an independent cohort. Because HLA typing was missing for some donors at each locus, association tests included only the typed subset. A further reported finding was that TCR beta sequences accurately predicted the HLA-A and HLA-B alleles for most subjects in the first cohort. Cytomegalovirus status was reported to be diagnosed by the classifier with high specificity and sensitivity in both the original and validation cohorts. According to a later analysis, TCR association rates differed among HLA loci, with DRB1 alleles showing the most associated TCRs and HLA-C alleles showing the fewest. Strong co-occurrence of HLA alleles, especially DR and DQ, made assigning TCR associations to individual alleles difficult. Presence/absence analyses assumed roughly uniform sequencing depth across donors, an assumption that may not hold. A later analysis found that most CMV-associated TCR beta chains appeared HLA-restricted, with HLA associations seemingly driven largely by CMV exposure. Across donors, most TCR sequences were observed very rarely, whereas some public TCRs were present in many individuals. In a later genetic analysis, fewer N-insertions in productive TCRs were reported among donors in an Asian-associated ancestry cluster than the approximately 630-donor mean. A cluster of highly shared sequence variants was judged likely to be a technical artifact of the sequencing pipeline. In a later analysis, HLA-associated TCR beta chains showed more clonal expansion and lower generation probabilities than non-associated chains that were equally common. The authors suggested that the approach could potentially be generalized to other disease states and immunological phenotypes. Some IMGT-functional V segments, including TRBV6-2 and TRBV6-3, could not be distinguished by the 87-base-pair reads and were therefore excluded.

Receptor amplification or capture employed the immunoSEQ multiplex PCR assay. For the multiplex PCR, a mixture combining 60 forward primers for TCR Vbeta segments and 13 reverse primers for TCR Jbeta segments was used. The CDR3 region of rearranged TCR beta genes was amplified from genomic DNA by a multiplex PCR assay. On the Illumina HiSeq System, the amplified TCR beta libraries were sequenced as 87-base-pair reads. Under the source paper's analysis protocol: A later analysis tallied about 77 million unique TCR beta chains across the 666 repertoires, and around 9.9 million of those chains were shared by two or more donors. Raw reads were error-corrected and collapsed into unique sequences by a nearest-neighbor algorithm in which closely related sequences were merged to remove PCR and sequencing errors. To assign V, D and J gene segments, CDR3 sequences were aligned to IMGT reference sequences. For a sequence to be retained, at least a six-nucleotide match to both a V gene segment and a J gene segment was required. Rearrangements were called productive when the CDR3 lacked stop codons and stayed in frame with V and J; all others were non-productive. CDR3 was defined by IMGT convention, running from the second conserved V-encoded cysteine to the conserved J-encoded phenylalanine. In an earlier analysis of 587 of the donors, sequences lacking an unambiguous match to a single V gene segment were excluded. In an earlier analysis of approximately 610 of the donors, V segments were called functional above 56.7% productive rearrangements and were called segregating when the between-donor standard deviation exceeded 5%. To diagnose cytomegalovirus status from the catalog of TCR beta chain sequences, a statistical classification framework was built. In a later analysis, TCR nucleotide sequences were compared against IMGT/GENE-DB human TR gene sequences so that V and J genes could be assigned. The TCRdist pipeline was used in a later analysis to assign CDR3 sequences and most-parsimonious VDJ recombination scenarios. In a later analysis, every TCR beta chain was defined by the combination of its CDR3 amino acid sequence and its V-gene family, and reads without a unique V-gene family were dropped. In a later analysis, fewer than 650 highly shared, low-generation-probability nucleotide sequences were removed to address suspected cross-contamination and a sequencing artifact. In a later analysis, a clonal expansion index for each public chain was calculated from normalized within-repertoire ranks of inferred template counts. In a later analysis, generation probabilities were computed with a VDJ recombination model fitted to out-of-frame rearrangements, and the resulting probabilities were checked against IGoR. A later analysis scored TCR-TCR, TCR-HLA and TCR-CMV co-occurrence with hypergeometric tests, applying a repertoire-size bias correction to TCR pairs. False discovery rates were estimated in a later analysis by permuting HLA or CMV assignments 20 times. In a later analysis, co-occurring TCRs were grouped with DBSCAN, and TCRdist sequence similarity was added when clustering was performed within HLA-allele-positive subsets. Repertoires with fewer than 30,000 or more than 120,000 public chains were left out of co-occurrence clustering, as were four to six repertoires with anomalous nucleotide sharing. Imported from immuneACCESS, the table was reduced by TCRdb to in-frame sequences with V and J called. These copies leave out some clones; in studies compared against another copy, an unresolved V gene accounts for under half, and the cause of the remainder is not known. The D gene and trimming were derived from the DNA, and the V and J assignments and clone size from that table. Recorded for this sample are about 130,000 clones; 80% of them occurred a single time. The ten largest clones take up 1% of the sample.

V is pruned by 5 bases and J by 0 bases, leaving 4 bases of the junction without a gene match. CDR1 and CDR2 are read off the germline V gene as SNHLY and FYNNEI. Counted from cysteine to phenylalanine, this CDR3 has 15 amino acids. The retained sequence is limited to the CDR3, 45 bases, with the frame set at the first base. The cohort was made up of approximately 670 healthy bone marrow donors. All cohort members were sampled while nominally healthy, although unrecorded immune exposures were likely present. The donor tested CMV seronegative, placing the donor among the 350 to 400 seronegative members of the cohort. A peripheral blood sample was provided by each donor, and peripheral blood mononuclear cells were used for TCR beta sequencing. Genomic DNA was extracted from the blood cell samples with the Qiagen DNeasy Blood Extraction Kit.

Material for sequencing was PBMCs. The source is a man aged 35 to 55 in good health and CMV-seronegative. Recombination linked TRBV2 to TRBJ2-1, with 7 bases aligning to TRBD2. Read as DNA, the sequence is TGTGCCAGCAGTCTAGCGGAAATCTCCTACAATGAGCAGTTCTTC. Its translation is CASSLAEISYNEQFF.